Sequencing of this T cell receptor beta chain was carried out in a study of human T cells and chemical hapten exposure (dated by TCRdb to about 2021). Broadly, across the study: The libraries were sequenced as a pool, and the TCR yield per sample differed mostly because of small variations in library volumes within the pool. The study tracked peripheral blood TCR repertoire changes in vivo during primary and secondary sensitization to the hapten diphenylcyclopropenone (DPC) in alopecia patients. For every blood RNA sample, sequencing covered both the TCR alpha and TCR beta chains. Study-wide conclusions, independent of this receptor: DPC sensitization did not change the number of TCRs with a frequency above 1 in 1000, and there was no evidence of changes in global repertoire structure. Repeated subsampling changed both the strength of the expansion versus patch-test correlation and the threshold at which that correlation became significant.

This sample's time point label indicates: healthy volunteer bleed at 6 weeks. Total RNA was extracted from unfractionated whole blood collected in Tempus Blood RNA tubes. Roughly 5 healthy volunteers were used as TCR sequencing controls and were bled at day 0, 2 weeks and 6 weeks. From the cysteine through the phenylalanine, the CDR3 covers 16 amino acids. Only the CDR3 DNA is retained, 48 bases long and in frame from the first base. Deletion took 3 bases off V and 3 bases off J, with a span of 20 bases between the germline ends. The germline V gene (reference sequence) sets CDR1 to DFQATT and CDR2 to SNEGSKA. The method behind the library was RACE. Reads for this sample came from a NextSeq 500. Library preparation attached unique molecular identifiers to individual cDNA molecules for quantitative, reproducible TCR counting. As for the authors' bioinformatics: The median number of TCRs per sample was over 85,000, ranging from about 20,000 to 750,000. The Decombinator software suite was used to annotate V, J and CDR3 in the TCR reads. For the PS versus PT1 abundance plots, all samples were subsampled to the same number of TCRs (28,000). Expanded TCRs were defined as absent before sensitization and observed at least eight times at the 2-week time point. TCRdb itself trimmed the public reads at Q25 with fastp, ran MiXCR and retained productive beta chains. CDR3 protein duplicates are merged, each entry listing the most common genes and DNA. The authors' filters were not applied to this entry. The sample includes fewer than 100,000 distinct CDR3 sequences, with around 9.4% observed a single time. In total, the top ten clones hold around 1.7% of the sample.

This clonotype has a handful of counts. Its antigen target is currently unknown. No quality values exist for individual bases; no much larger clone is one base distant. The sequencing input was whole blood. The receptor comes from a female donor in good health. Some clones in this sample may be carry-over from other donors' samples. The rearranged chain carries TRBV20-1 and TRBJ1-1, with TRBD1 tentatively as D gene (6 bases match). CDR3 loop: CSASPFGGGAYTEAFF. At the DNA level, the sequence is TGCAGTGCTAGCCCCTTCGGGGGGGGGGCGTACACTGAAGCTTTCTTT.